The 15 T cell receptor beta chains listed next were all sequenced from one sample in a study of tumor and adjacent non-tumor tissue in lung cancer. Three rounds of nested PCR, following a modified ARM-PCR protocol, produced the TCRbeta library. TCRdb fed the multiplex PCR reads into MiXCR, producing one record per CDR3 protein. The sample shows more than 120,000 distinct CDR3 sequences, approximately 72% of them seen only once. RNA was extracted from bulk tissue without any cell sorting. Sequenced input: lung tumor tissue. The receptors were gathered from a man aged 55 to 70 with small cell lung cancer.

In this sample, this clonotype turned up many times. V and J are TRBV6-1 and TRBJ2-3, with 8 bases identical to TRBD1. J was trimmed by 5 bases and V by 3 bases; bases with no gene match: 4. CDR1 is MNHNS and CDR2 is SASEGT in the germline V gene. The CDR3 totals 14 residues. For the CDR3, the DNA is TGTGCCAGCAGTGACAGGGGGCGTGGAGATACGCAGTATTTT. This codes for CASSDRGRGDTQYF.

The chain has TRBV10-3 and TRBJ2-7, with D uncertain. This CDR3 is 13 amino acids long. Trimming stripped 6 bases from V and 5 bases from J, with 14 bases between. Germline V gene data show CDR1 as ENHRY and CDR2 as SYGVKD. CDR3 protein: CAIRGISSDEQYV. In DNA form, the CDR3 reads TGTGCCATCAGGGGGATTAGCTCGGACGAGCAGTACGTC.

Note on this clonotype: A read error may produce the germline difference seen at one junction end. V usage is TRBV20-1 and J usage is TRBJ1-4; D remains ambiguous. This CDR3 contains 10 residues. CDR1 and CDR2 (germline): DFQATT, SNEGSKA (reference sequence). The CDR3 DNA reads as TGCAATGCTTACAGTGAAAAACTGTTTTTT. This encodes CNAYSEKLFF.

V gene TRBV9 combines with J gene TRBJ2-1; TRBD1 matches 8 bases. CDR1 is SGDLS and CDR2 is YYNGEE in the germline V gene. With 1 base clipped from V and 8 bases from J, the junction kept 8 bases outside the gene matches. This CDR3 is built from 15 residues. CDR3 DNA sequence: TGTGCCAGCAGCGTAAGAACAGGGGGTTTCGATGAGCAGTTCTTC. Encoded protein: CASSVRTGGFDEQFF.

As to this clonotype: The junction shows a germline mismatch at one end, possibly a read error. The chain combines TRBV20-1 with TRBJ2-3; TRBD2 agrees at 9 bases. CDR3 size: 14 residues. In germline, CDR1 is DFQATT, CDR2 SNEGSKA (reference sequence). The CDR3 region has the DNA TGCAATGCTACGGGTAGCGGGAGCACAGATATGCAGTATTTT. Protein: CNATGSGSTDMQYF.

In this sample, this clonotype turned up a few times. This rearrangement joins TRBV20-1 to TRBJ1-5, with D maybe TRBD1 (6 bases). The CDR3 runs 12 residues. V shed 7 bases and J shed 1 base, with 8 bases lying between them. Germline-derived CDR1 and CDR2 are DFQATT and SNEGSKA (reference sequence). The CDR3 loop reads CSGGGSNQPQHF. CDR3 DNA: TGCAGTGGAGGGGGAAGCAATCAGCCCCAGCATTTT.

The V gene is TRBV20-1, the J gene TRBJ2-3, with TRBD2 matching 16 bases. Germline V CDR1 and CDR2: DFQATT, SNEGSKA (reference sequence). The ends lost 5 bases at V and 4 bases at J; junction bases unmatched: 3. The CDR3 sequence is 15 residues long. The CDR3 DNA follows: TGCAGTGCTGGGGGACTAGCGGGAGGGGCAGATACGCAGTATTTT. Amino acids: CSAGGLAGGADTQYF.

Comment on this clonotype: A read error may account for a junction end that differs from germline. This chain joins TRBV28 and TRBJ2-4; D not resolved. The germline gives CDR1 MDHEN, CDR2 SYDVKM. The CDR3 loop spans 13 amino acids. As DNA, the CDR3 is TGTGTCAGCCAGGATGTAGCCAAAAACATTCAGTACTTC. This encodes CVSQDVAKNIQYF. Looking up the rest from reference TRBV28 and TRBJ2-4 gives the full variable domain: DVKVTQSSRYLVKRTGEKVFLECVQDMDHENMFWYRQDPGLGLRLIYFSYDVKMKEKGDIPEGYSVSREKKERFSLILESASTNQTSMYLCVSQDVAKNIQYFGAGTRLSVL.

This clonotype was seen more than once but under ten times. Given the absence of the conserved phenylalanine or tryptophan at the CDR3 end, a read error is likely. CDR3 sequence reads: CASSPRRALNTEAFS. CDR3 sequence (DNA): TGTGCCAGCAGTCCCAGGAGGGCTCTAAACACTGAAGCTTTCTCT. This sequence joins TRBV11-2 and TRBJ1-1; no definite D call. CDR3 size: 15 residues. Trimming stripped 6 bases from V and 2 bases from J, with 16 bases between. Germline lookup yields CDR1 SGHAT and CDR2 FQNNGV.

Regarding this clonotype: Germline is not matched at one junction end, which may reflect a read error. V usage is TRBV29-1 and J usage is TRBJ2-1; D is unresolved. The CDR3 runs to 14 residues. Germline V gene lookup returns CDR1 SQVTM and CDR2 ANQGSEA. The CDR3 sequence is CSVDLRVNYNEQFF. As DNA, the CDR3 is TGCAGTGTTGACCTACGAGTAAACTACAATGAGCAGTTCTTC.

This clonotype appeared a few times. V usage is TRBV20-1 and J usage is TRBJ1-6, with D tentatively TRBD1 (5 bases). Germline V gene lookup returns CDR1 DFQATT and CDR2 SNEGSKA (reference sequence). Trimming took 3 bases from V and 0 from J, leaving 15 bases between them. The CDR3 is made up of 17 amino acids. In DNA, the CDR3 is TGCAGTGCTAGTTCAGGGACTCTCAGCTCCTATAATTCACCCCTCCACTTT. Protein sequence: CSASSGTLSSYNSPLHF.

This clonotype has more than one count but fewer than ten. The chain joins TRBV7-3 to TRBJ2-3; 8 bases map to TRBD2. V lost 0 bases to trimming and J lost 1 base; unmatched junction nucleotides: 0. The CDR3 contains 15 residues. Germline V CDR1 and CDR2: SGHTA, FQGTGA. For the CDR3, the DNA is TGTGCCAGCAGCTTAACGGGACTAGGCACAGATACGCAGTATTTT. Translation: CASSLTGLGTDTQYF.

Turning to this clonotype: A read error is possible here, since a much larger clone lies one base away. This chain joins TRBV20-1 and TRBJ1-2; D is unresolved. Germline lookup yields CDR1 DFQATT and CDR2 SNEGSKA (reference sequence). The CDR3 runs to 15 residues. The V gene lost 1 base and the J gene lost 7 bases, with 19 bases spanning the gap. The DNA of the CDR3 is TGCAGTGCTAGAGTGAGTGAGCCCGTTGTATTTGGCTACACCTTC. Amino acid sequence: CSARVSEPVVFGYTF.

Notes on this clonotype: Germline and junction disagree at one end, which may indicate a read error. The chain uses TRBV4-2 and TRBJ2-2, with 7 bases fitting TRBD1. The germline V gene encodes CDR1 LGHNA and CDR2 YNFKEQ. The CDR3 runs to 15 residues. In nucleotides, the CDR3 is TGTACCAGCAGCCGAGGACAGGCGAACACCGGGGAGCTGTTTTTT. This codes for CTSSRGQANTGELFF.

This clonotype has a single count. A much larger clone differs by one base, so this may be a read error. V is TRBV20-1 and J is TRBJ2-3, with 8 bases matching TRBD2. Per germline, CDR1 DFQATT and CDR2 SNEGSKA (reference sequence). This CDR3 region has 13 residues. Here the CDR3 DNA reads TGCAGTGCTACCCCAGCGGGGGCAGATACGCGGTATTTT. Protein sequence: CSATPAGADTRYF.